Given below is one T cell receptor beta chain in context. Its antigen is not identified. Assay: immunoSEQ multiplex PCR; the TCRdb copy retains only in-frame clones and omits some. The sample has about 90,000 clones, 80% to 95% seen once. These data are taken from a study of graft-versus-host responses after intestinal transplantation. The wider study: After anti-thymocyte globulin induction, recipients took tacrolimus and steroids for 2 to 3 years.

Study-wide points: Among circulating GvH clones, peak levels were associated with early post-transplant declines in HvG clones.

V shed 8 bases, J shed 3 bases, and the junction held 7 bases outside the gene matches. The length of the CDR3 is 15 residues. Germline CDR1 is MNHEY and CDR2 is SVGAGI. The TCR originated in a human donor who was the organ donor for an intestinal transplant. This rearrangement joins TRBV6-5 to TRBJ1-4; 9 bases are shared with TRBD1. Here the sequenced sample was unstimulated CD4+ T cells sorted from spleen or lymph node cells, taken before transplant. The CDR3 DNA reads as TGTGCCAGCGCTCCGACAGGGGGTTCTAATGAAAAACTGTTTTTT. This translates into CASAPTGGSNEKLFF.